What follows are 19 T cell receptor beta chains derived from one specimen sequenced in a study of T cell responses to AZD1222 COVID-19 vaccine. The protocol was immunoSEQ multiplex PCR, while the TCRdb copy is restricted to in-frame clones and leaves out a portion. The table records about 120,000 clones, about 85% of them present only once. The material sequenced was peripheral blood, taken on day 0 of AZD1222 vaccination. All receptors derive from an adult in good health.

The gene calls are TRBV5-4 and TRBJ1-4; D perhaps matches TRBD1 (5 bases). The V gene's germline CDR1 is SGHNT and CDR2 YYREEE (reference sequence). Deletions cut 4 bases from V and 5 bases from J, with 9 bases between. The CDR3 consists of 13 residues. CDR3: CASSRGVNEKLFF. The CDR3, as DNA: TGTGCCAGCAGCCGGGGGGTCAATGAAAAACTGTTTTTT.

The table lists this clone with a few counts. V and J are TRBV10-1 and TRBJ1-5, with a tentative D call TRBD1 (5 bases). The CDR3 consists of 15 residues. Germline CDR1 is WNHNN and CDR2 is SYGVQD (reference sequence). V lost 6 bases to trimming and J lost 1 base, with 13 bases between them. CDR3 coding DNA: TGCGCCAGCAGCGAACCGGGGGGGAGCAATCAGCCCCAGCATTTT. This encodes CASSEPGGSNQPQHF.

This chain connects TRBV28 to TRBJ2-3; TRBD2 agrees at 10 bases. J lost 0 bases, V lost 6 bases, and 6 bases had no gene match. Per germline, CDR1 MDHEN and CDR2 SYDVKM. CDR3 length: 16 residues. CDR3 sequence reads: CASSPAGGPSTDTQYF. CDR3 nucleotides: TGTGCCAGCAGCCCAGCGGGAGGGCCGAGCACAGATACGCAGTATTTT.

J is TRBJ1-6 and V is TRBV30; possible D gene TRBD1, 6 bases. V was clipped by 8 bases and J by 7 bases, with 15 bases between them. Germline-derived CDR1 and CDR2 are GTSNPN and SVGIG (reference sequence). The CDR3 sequence is 13 residues long. The CDR3, as DNA: TGTGCCGTGTCACAGGGCAACAATTCACCCCTCCACTTT. Encoded protein: CAVSQGNNSPLHF.

This sequence joins TRBV19 and TRBJ2-2; 7 bases agree with TRBD1. Trimming removed 9 bases from V and 0 bases from J; junction bases left unmatched: 16. The CDR3 consists of 18 residues. Germline V gene sequence: CDR1 LNHDA, CDR2 SQIVND (reference sequence). In DNA, the CDR3 is TGTGCCAGGCGCCGGGACAGAGGGGGTGTGTCGAACACCGGGGAGCTGTTTTTT. This encodes CARRRDRGGVSNTGELFF.

Note on this clone: This CDR3 is also generated by other DNA sequences in the sample. The chain recombines TRBV7-3 with TRBJ1-1; D remains unclear. The length of the CDR3 is 13 residues. The V gene's germline CDR1 is SGHTA and CDR2 FQGTGA. V was shortened by 5 bases and J by 2 bases, with 9 bases between the two germline ends. CDR3 nucleotide sequence: TGTGCCAGCAGCCCTGGAGGAAACACTGAAGCTTTCTTT. It codes for CASSPGGNTEAFF.

The chain links TRBV9 to TRBJ2-1; D unclear. The CDR3 spans 13 residues. V was cut by 0 bases and J by 10 bases, with 11 bases left in between. Germline-derived CDR1 and CDR2 are SGDLS and YYNGEE. In nucleotides, the CDR3 is TGTGCCAGCAGCGTAGTAGATGGGGTCGAGCAGTTCTTC. Residues: CASSVVDGVEQFF.

Written as DNA, the CDR3 is TGTGCCAGCAGCTTGGTGAACACTGAAGCTTTCTTT. Its protein product is CASSLVNTEAFF. This chain links TRBV7-9 with TRBJ1-1; D unresolved. The CDR3 loop spans 12 amino acids. Trimming shortened V by 3 bases and J by 0 bases, and 2 bases separated the two germline ends. Germline lookup yields CDR1 SEHNR and CDR2 FQNEAQ (reference sequence).

J is TRBJ1-5 and V is TRBV6-4; unclear D gene. Germline V gene lookup returns CDR1 MRHNA and CDR2 SNTAGT. This CDR3 is built from 11 residues. The V end was cut by 6 bases, the J end by 5 bases, with 5 bases between. The CDR3 coding sequence is TGTGCCAGCAGCTTCCATCAGCCCCAGCATTTT. Protein product: CASSFHQPQHF.

The J gene is TRBJ2-4, the V gene TRBV19; no firm D call. The CDR3 extends over 15 amino acids. In germline, CDR1 is LNHDA, CDR2 SQIVND (reference sequence). V gave up 4 bases and J gave up 0 bases, with 10 bases separating them. The CDR3 sequence is CASSTTQLAKNIQYF. Written as DNA, the CDR3 is TGTGCCAGTAGTACGACTCAGCTAGCCAAAAACATTCAGTACTTC.

V is TRBV28 and J is TRBJ2-7, with TRBD1 identical over 7 bases. The CDR3 contains 12 residues. Germline CDR1 MDHEN, CDR2 SYDVKM. V dropped 8 bases and J dropped 3; count of bases not matched to a gene: 4. This chain's CDR3 is CASRDRLYEQYF. In DNA, the CDR3 is TGTGCCAGCCGGGACAGACTCTACGAGCAGTACTTC.

The table lists this clone with a count of one. Sequence at one end of the junction differs from germline and may be a read error. The rearrangement uses TRBV7-7 and TRBJ2-5, with 8 positions matching TRBD1. In germline, CDR1 is SSHAT, CDR2 FNYEAQ (reference sequence). This CDR3 contains 15 residues. The DNA for the CDR3 is TGTGCTAGCAGCTTGTCCCGGACAGGGAAAGAGACCCAGTACTTC. Protein: CASSLSRTGKETQYF.

The V call is TRBV2, the J call TRBJ2-3, with 13 nucleotides matching TRBD2. V dropped 4 bases and J dropped 4; count of bases not matched to a gene: 5. Germline V gives CDR1 SNHLY, CDR2 FYNNEI. The CDR3 has 16 residues. Here the CDR3 DNA reads TGTGCCAGCAGTGGTGGACTAGCGGGAGTTTCAGATACGCAGTATTTT. It translates to CASSGGLAGVSDTQYF.

This sequence joins TRBV27 and TRBJ2-7; D possibly uses TRBD1 or TRBD2 (5 bases each). With 2 bases removed from V and 7 bases from J, the gap between germline ends came to 15 bases. Looked up from germline, CDR1 is MNHEY and CDR2 is SMNVEV (reference sequence). This CDR3 spans 14 amino acids. CDR3 sequence: CASSLRDRLGEQYF. The CDR3 coding sequence is TGTGCCAGCAGTTTACGGGACCGTCTTGGGGAGCAGTACTTC.

The chain uses TRBV5-1 and TRBJ2-7, with D uncertain. Trimming removed 4 bases from V and 2 bases from J, with 7 bases in between. The germline CDR1 and CDR2 sequences are SGHRS and YFSETQ. This CDR3 is 12 amino acids long. The CDR3 DNA reads TGCGCCAGCAGCGTGGACGCCTACGAGCAGTACTTC. Amino acid sequence: CASSVDAYEQYF. The full variable domain, rest sourced from reference TRBV5-1 and TRBJ2-7, is KAGVTQTPRYLIKTRGQQVTLSCSPISGHRSVSWYQQTPGQGLQFLFEYFSETQRNKGNFPGRFSGRQFSNSRSEMNVSTLELGDSALYLCASSVDAYEQYFGPGTRLTVT.

The chain couples TRBV2 to TRBJ1-2; D remains unclear. CDR3 size: 14 residues. Germline V lookup: CDR1 SNHLY, CDR2 FYNNEI. V was clipped by 2 bases and J by 0 bases, with 7 bases between them. The DNA for the CDR3 is TGTGCCAGCAGTGAATTGGCGGCTAACTATGGCTACACCTTC. This sequence encodes CASSELAANYGYTF.

This clone was observed once. J is TRBJ1-5 and V is TRBV29-1, with D maybe TRBD1 (6 bases). V shed 7 bases and J shed 2 bases, with 15 bases lying between them. The germline CDR1 and CDR2 sequences are SQVTM and ANQGSEA. The CDR3 totals 14 residues. The CDR3 loop reads CSAGEGGRNQPQHF. The CDR3 DNA is TGCAGCGCAGGGGAGGGAGGTCGCAATCAGCCCCAGCATTTT.

V gene TRBV7-8 combines with J gene TRBJ2-2, with TRBD2 identical over 7 bases. The CDR3 covers 15 residues. The V gene end was trimmed by 1 base and the J gene end by 4 bases; junction bases not matched to a gene: 3. The germline CDR1 and CDR2 sequences are SGHVS and FQNEAQ. CDR3 amino acids: CASSLGTRATGELFF. The CDR3 DNA reads TGTGCCAGCAGCTTAGGGACTAGGGCCACCGGGGAGCTGTTTTTT.

The chain uses TRBV9 and TRBJ1-6, with 7 positions matching TRBD1. Germline assignment: CDR1 SGDLS and CDR2 YYNGEE. The V segment lost 1 base and the J segment 8 bases; nucleotides outside the gene matches: 6. The CDR3 length is 15 residues. In DNA form, the CDR3 reads TGTGCCAGCAGCGTAAGACAGGGTAGTGATTCACCCCTCCACTTT. It specifies CASSVRQGSDSPLHF. The variable domain in full, completed from reference TRBV9 and TRBJ1-6, reads DSGVTQTPKHLITATGQRVTLRCSPRSGDLSVYWYQQSLDQGLQFLIQYYNGEERAKGNILERFSAQQFPDLHSELNLSSLELGDSALYFCASSVRQGSDSPLHFGNGTRLTVT.